A few counts support the clone carrying this T cell receptor (beta chain). What it recognizes is unknown. The entry originates in a study of CD8 T cells in ankylosing spondylitis. For TCR beta, libraries came from quantitative 5'-RACE with molecular barcodes. TCRdb called the 5' RACE reads again in MiXCR, with one record for every CDR3 protein. The sample has about 350,000 distinct CDR3 sequences, roughly 20% seen once. Study-wide results and limits: As reported, disease-linked clones showed significant enrichment in matched ankylosing spondylitis synovial fluid. For ankylosing spondylitis blood, a TCR beta motif of about eight highly homologous variants appeared characteristic.

The CDR3 totals 13 residues. V lost 1 base and J 0 bases, leaving 5 bases between the germline ends. Germline V gene lookup returns CDR1 SQVTM and CDR2 ANQGSEA. This TCR was sampled from a male donor with ankylosing spondylitis or in good health (not recorded which). The sample taken for sequencing was blood, either unsorted or a sorted T cell fraction (not recorded which). The rearrangement uses TRBV29-1 and TRBJ2-3; either TRBD1 or TRBD2 may supply D (5 bases each). This CDR3 reads CSVEGDSTDTQYF. CDR3 bases: TGCAGCGTTGAAGGGGACAGCACAGATACGCAGTATTTT.